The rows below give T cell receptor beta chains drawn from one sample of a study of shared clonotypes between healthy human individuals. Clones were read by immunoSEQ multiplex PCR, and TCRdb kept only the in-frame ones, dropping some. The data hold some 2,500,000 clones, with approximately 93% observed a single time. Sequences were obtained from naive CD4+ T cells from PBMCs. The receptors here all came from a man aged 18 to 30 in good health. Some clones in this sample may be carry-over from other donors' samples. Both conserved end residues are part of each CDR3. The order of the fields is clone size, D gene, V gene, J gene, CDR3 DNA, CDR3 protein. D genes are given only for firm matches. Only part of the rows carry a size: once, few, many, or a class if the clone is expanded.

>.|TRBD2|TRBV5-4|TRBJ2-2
TGTGCCAGCTCCCCTCTACTAGCGGGAACGGCCGGGGAGCTGTTTTTT
CASSPLLAGTAGELFF
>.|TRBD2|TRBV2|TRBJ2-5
TGTGCCAGCAGCAAGGATAGCGGGACGCAAGAGACCCAGTACTTC
CASSKDSGTQETQYF
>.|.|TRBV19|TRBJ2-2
TGTGCCAGTAGTATAGGAAAGCGAAAGAACACCGGGGAGCTGTTTTTT
CASSIGKRKNTGELFF
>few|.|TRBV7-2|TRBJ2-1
TGTGCCAGCAGCCCTTTCAATGAGCAGTTCTTC
CASSPFNEQFF
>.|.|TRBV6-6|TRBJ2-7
TGTGCCAGCAGTTCACCCGGCGACTACAATACCTACGAGCAGTACTTC
CASSSPGDYNTYEQYF
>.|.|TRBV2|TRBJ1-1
TGTGCCAGCAGTGTTACGGCCCGAGGGACTGAAGCTTTCTTT
CASSVTARGTEAFF
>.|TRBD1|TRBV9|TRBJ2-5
TGTGCCAGCAGTATGGGACAGGGGGACAAGAGACCCCAGTACTTC
CASSMGQGDKRPQYF
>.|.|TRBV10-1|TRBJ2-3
TGCGCCAGCAGTGAGAGCAAGGGACGGGATACGCAGTATTTT
CASSESKGRDTQYF
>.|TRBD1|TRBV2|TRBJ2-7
TGTGCCAGCAGGATGGGACAGGGGACCTACGAGCAGTACTTC
CASRMGQGTYEQYF
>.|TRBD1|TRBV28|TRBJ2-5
TGTGCCAGCAGGCCCCGGGACAGGGGTTCTCGAGAGACCCAGTACTTC
CASRPRDRGSRETQYF
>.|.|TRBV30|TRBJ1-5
TGTGCCTGGGGGGCCGGGTTTGGGAATCAGCCCCAGCATTTT
CAWGAGFGNQPQHF
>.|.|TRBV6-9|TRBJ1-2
TGTGCCGGCCGGTACCGAGCTAACTATGGCTACACCTTC
CAGRYRANYGYTF
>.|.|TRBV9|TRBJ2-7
TGTGCCAGCAGCGTAGAATCGGGACTGCTCTACGAGCAGTACTTC
CASSVESGLLYEQYF
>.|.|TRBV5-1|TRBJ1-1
TGCGCCAGCAGCTCGTCAGGGTCAGGGGACACTGGAGCTTTCTTT
CASSSSGSGDTGAFF
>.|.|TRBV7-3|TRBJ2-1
TGTGCCAGCAGCTTAACGGGGAGCGATGAGCAGTTCTTC
CASSLTGSDEQFF
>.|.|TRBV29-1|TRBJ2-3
TGCAGCGTTGAAGTCCGGAGGGCCCCAGATACGCAGTATTTT
CSVEVRRAPDTQYF
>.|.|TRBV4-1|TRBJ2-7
TGCGCCAGCAGCCAGGAGACGGGCCACTCCTACGAGCAGTACTTC
CASSQETGHSYEQYF
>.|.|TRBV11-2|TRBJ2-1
TGTGCCAGCAGCTTAGTCGGGGTAGCGAGCTCCTACAATGAGCAGTTCTTC
CASSLVGVASSYNEQFF
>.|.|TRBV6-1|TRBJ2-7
TGTGCCAGCAGTGAAGGGGGCGAGCAGTACCGGCAGTACTTC
CASSEGGEQYRQYF
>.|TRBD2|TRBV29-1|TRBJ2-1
TGCAGCGTGGGGACTAGCTCCCCGTTCTTC
CSVGTSSPFF
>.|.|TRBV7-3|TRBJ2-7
TGTGCCAGCAGCTTCGCCAACAGAGAGTTTTACGAGCAGTACTTC
CASSFANREFYEQYF
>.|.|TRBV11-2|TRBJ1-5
TGTGCCAGCAGCACCTCGACAGGCCCGAGATATCCCCAGCATTTT
CASSTSTGPRYPQHF
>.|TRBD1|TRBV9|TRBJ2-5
TGTGCCAGCAGCGTCGGACAGGGAGCAGAGACCCAGTACTTC
CASSVGQGAETQYF
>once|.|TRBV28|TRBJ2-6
TGTGCCAGCAGAAGGCGGGACTCTGGGGCCAACGTCCTGACTTTC
CASRRRDSGANVLTF
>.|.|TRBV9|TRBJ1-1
TGTGCCAGCAGCTTCGCAGGGGACACTGAAGCTTTCTTT
CASSFAGDTEAFF
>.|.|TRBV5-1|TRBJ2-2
TGCGCCAGCAGCTCAGTGGGCGGGGAGCTGTTTTTT
CASSSVGGELFF
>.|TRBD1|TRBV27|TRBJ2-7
TGTGCCAGCAGTACCCTTGGGACAGGGTACTACGAGCAGTACTTC
CASSTLGTGYYEQYF
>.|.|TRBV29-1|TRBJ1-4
TGCAGCGCAGGGACCCCTAATGAAAAACTGTTTTTT
CSAGTPNEKLFF
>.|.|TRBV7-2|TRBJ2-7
TGTGCCAGCAGGCCGGACTATCTCTCCTACGAGCAGTACTTC
CASRPDYLSYEQYF
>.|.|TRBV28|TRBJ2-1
TGTGCCAGCAGTTTCCAAACATGGAATGAGCAGTTCTTC
CASSFQTWNEQFF
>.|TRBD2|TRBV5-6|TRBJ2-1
TGTGCCAGCAGCCCCCTAGCGGGAGTAGTGAATGAGCAGTTCTTC
CASSPLAGVVNEQFF
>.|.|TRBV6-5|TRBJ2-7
TGTGCCAGCAGTTACTCGTTGGGCTACGAGCAGTACTTC
CASSYSLGYEQYF
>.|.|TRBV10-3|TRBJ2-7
TGTGCCATCAGTGGGGGTTCAAGCGAGCAGTACTTC
CAISGGSSEQYF
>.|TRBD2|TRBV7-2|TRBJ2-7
TGTGCCAGCAGCTTAGTCCGGACTAGCGGGGTTTACGAGCAGTACTTC
CASSLVRTSGVYEQYF
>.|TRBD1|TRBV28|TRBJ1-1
TGTGCCAGCAGTTCACAGGGGGTCGACACTGAAGCTTTCTTT
CASSSQGVDTEAFF
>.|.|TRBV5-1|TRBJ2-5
TGCGCCAGCAGCCCCGGAGGCAGGGTGTCCCAGTACTTC
CASSPGGRVSQYF
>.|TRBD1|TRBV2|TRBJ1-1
TGTGCCAGCAGTGGGGACCCAAGGGGGCCGAGAACTGAAGCTTTCTTT
CASSGDPRGPRTEAFF
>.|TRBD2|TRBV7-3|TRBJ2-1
TGTGCCAGCAGCAGCATCCGGACTAGCGGGAGTTTGGATGAGCAGTTCTTC
CASSSIRTSGSLDEQFF
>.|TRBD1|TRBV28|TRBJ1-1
TGTGCCAGCAGTTGGCATCCGGGACAGACGCCAGAAGCTTTCTTT
CASSWHPGQTPEAFF
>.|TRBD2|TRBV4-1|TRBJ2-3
TGCGCCAGCAGCCAGTTAGCGGGAGCAGATACGCAGTATTTT
CASSQLAGADTQYF
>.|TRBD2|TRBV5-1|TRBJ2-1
TGCGCCAGCAGCTTGGTGCTAGCGGGAAACTACAATGAGCAGTTCTTC
CASSLVLAGNYNEQFF